This T cell receptor beta chain was retrieved from a study of T cells in localized non-small cell lung cancer. Data came from immunoSEQ multiplex PCR; TCRdb stores just in-frame clones and leaves some out. The sample has more than 70,000 clones; 84% are singletons. The sequencing here drew on peripheral blood, taken before any cancer treatment. This receptor was identified in a man between 40 and 75 years old with stage I lung adenocarcinoma.

The CDR3 is CATGRGGASYEQYF. The CDR3 DNA is TGTGCCACCGGGCGGGGAGGGGCGTCCTACGAGCAGTACTTC. The V call is TRBV15, the J call TRBJ2-7, with 7 bases that match TRBD2. CDR1 is LNHNV, CDR2 YYDKDF, per germline (reference sequence). This CDR3 has 14 amino acids. V lost 8 bases, J lost 1 base, and 8 bases stayed unmatched.